The source of this T cell receptor (beta chain) is a study of cytomegalovirus exposure and HLA in healthy donors. This clone came up a few times. Its antigen is unidentified. Findings and caveats of the study: Analyses of presence and absence presupposed an approximately uniform sequencing depth across donors.

The primer mix had 60 Vbeta and 13 Jbeta primers. Only in-frame clones appear in the TCRdb table, and some are missing; sequencing was by immunoSEQ multiplex PCR. The top ten clones hold around 4% of a sample with about 160,000 clones, 65% to 70% of them seen once. This TCR was recovered from a woman between 18 and 29 years old in good health and CMV-seropositive. The sample comprised PBMCs.

DNA of the CDR3: TGTGCCAGCTCACCAGGCCGCACAGATACGCAGTATTTT. Protein: CASSPGRTDTQYF. The chain combines TRBV18 with TRBJ2-3; unclear D gene. This CDR3 is built from 13 residues. In germline, CDR1 is KGHSH, CDR2 LQKENI. Trimming removed 2 bases at V and 1 base at J, with 4 bases between.